Following are 28 T cell receptor beta chains from one sample sequenced in a study of blood T cell repertoires in COVID-19. Generated by immunoSEQ multiplex PCR, the TCRdb table keeps only in-frame clones and is missing some. Counted here are about 170,000 clones, roughly 80% occurring once; the ten biggest clones make up 2.6%. The sample was peripheral blood. The receptors shown here come from a human donor with acute or convalescent COVID-19. The donor label of this sample is uncertain.

The chain links TRBV28 to TRBJ1-5; D might be TRBD1 (5 bases). Trimming took 6 bases from V and 4 from J, leaving 19 bases between them. Germline V gene lookup returns CDR1 MDHEN and CDR2 SYDVKM. This CDR3 contains 16 residues. The CDR3 loop is CASSSLRPAGNQPQHF. The CDR3, as DNA: TGTGCCAGCAGCTCCTTAAGGCCGGCAGGGAATCAGCCCCAGCATTTT.

The V and J genes are TRBV5-5 and TRBJ1-1, with no clear D. The CDR3 covers 14 residues. CDR1 is SGHKS, CDR2 YYEKEE, per germline (reference sequence). Trimming cost V 4 bases and J 5 bases, with 15 bases left between them. The CDR3 spells CASSPAGMRTEAFF. CDR3 sequence (DNA): TGTGCCAGCAGCCCGGCGGGCATGAGGACTGAAGCTTTCTTT.

This clone came up once. This chain joins TRBV5-6 and TRBJ1-1; unclear D gene. The CDR3 spans 13 residues. The germline V gene has CDR1 SGHDT and CDR2 YYEEEE. The V end lost 0 bases, the J end lost 3 bases, and 6 bases lay between the germline ends. CDR3 bases: TGTGCCAGCAGCTTGGAGAGGGACACTGAAGCTTTCTTT. As protein: CASSLERDTEAFF.

The rearrangement links TRBV5-4 to TRBJ2-4, with TRBD2 as a possible D gene (5 bases). Trimming took off 3 bases at V and 0 bases at J, with 13 bases between the two ends. Per germline, CDR1 SGHNT and CDR2 YYREEE (reference sequence). The CDR3 length is 16 residues. CDR3 bases: TGTGCCAGCAGCTCTCCGGGGATTCTAGCCAAAAACATTCAGTACTTC. Protein sequence: CASSSPGILAKNIQYF.

The V call is TRBV6-4, the J call TRBJ2-7; D possibly corresponds to TRBD1 (5 bases). V lost 10 bases to trimming and J lost 1 base, with 20 bases between them. CDR3 length equals 15 residues. Germline V CDR1 and CDR2: MRHNA, SNTAGT. CDR3 DNA sequence: TGTGCCACCCGAAAGGGGCTAGTTTTTTCCTACGAGCAGTACTTC. Its translation is CATRKGLVFSYEQYF.

This chain links TRBV21-1 with TRBJ2-3; no DNA check was done on the table's D call, TRBD1. TRBV21-1 is an annotated pseudogene. The CDR3 contains 16 residues. DNA for the CDR3: TGTGCCAGCAGCAAAAAGTGGGGACACCCGCAGGATACGCAGTATTTT. This codes for CASSKKWGHPQDTQYF.

V is TRBV29-1 and J is TRBJ1-1, with a possible D match to TRBD1 (6 bases). CDR3 length equals 11 residues. Germline assignment: CDR1 SQVTM and CDR2 ANQGSEA. With 5 bases removed from V and 8 bases from J, the gap between germline ends came to 12 bases. The CDR3 is CSVWTAREAFF. CDR3 nucleotides: TGCAGCGTTTGGACAGCCCGCGAAGCTTTCTTT.

V and J are TRBV4-2 and TRBJ1-2, with a weak D call TRBD1 (5 bases). Looked up from germline, CDR1 is LGHNA and CDR2 is YNFKEQ. Trimming took 5 bases from V and 7 from J, leaving 23 bases between them. This CDR3 has 16 residues. The CDR3 sequence is CASSKIGRETESGYTF. As DNA, the CDR3 is TGTGCCAGCAGCAAAATAGGACGAGAGACAGAGAGTGGCTACACCTTC.

This chain uses TRBV7-9 with TRBJ1-2; TRBD1 might be the D (6 bases). The V gene's germline CDR1 is SEHNR and CDR2 FQNEAQ (reference sequence). The CDR3 contains 15 residues. Trimming removed 5 bases from V and 6 bases from J, with 19 bases in between. This CDR3 is CASSGRLGDTHGYTF. The CDR3 DNA follows: TGTGCCAGCAGCGGTCGCCTCGGGGACACTCATGGCTACACCTTC.

The V and J genes are TRBV9 and TRBJ2-2; 7 nucleotides line up with TRBD1. The CDR3 totals 16 residues. V shed 0 bases and J 7 bases; nucleotides not matched to a gene: 9. Germline CDR1 and CDR2: SGDLS and YYNGEE. The CDR3 is CASSVVGTDGNGELFF. The CDR3 bases are TGTGCCAGCAGCGTAGTTGGGACAGATGGGAACGGGGAGCTGTTTTTT.

The chain is built from TRBV21-1 and TRBJ1-5. TRBV21-1 represents a pseudogene. The CDR3 is made up of 14 amino acids. The DNA for the CDR3 is TGTGCCCACCCAGCGGCAGGCCTTAATCAGCCCCAGCATTTT. As protein: CAHPAAGLNQPQHF.

The chain links TRBV10-3 to TRBJ1-2, with 8 bases matching TRBD1. J gave up 5 bases and V 10 bases, and 9 bases lay outside the gene matches. The V gene's germline CDR1 is ENHRY and CDR2 SYGVKD. The CDR3 length is 13 residues. CDR3 sequence: CATRSDREYGYTF. The CDR3 DNA sequence: TGTGCCACCCGATCGGACAGGGAGTATGGCTACACCTTC.

This clone has a handful of counts. The V and J genes are TRBV7-2 and TRBJ1-5; D may be TRBD1 (6 bases). The V end lost 4 bases, the J end lost 7 bases, and 17 bases lay between the germline ends. This CDR3 comprises 15 residues. Germline V gives CDR1 SGHTA, CDR2 FQGNSA. CDR3 in amino acids: CASSSTGTPGQPQHF. CDR3 in DNA: TGTGCCAGCAGCTCGACCGGGACACCTGGGCAGCCCCAGCATTTT.

The count of this clone is one. The V gene is TRBV19, the J gene TRBJ2-1, with D perhaps TRBD2 (5 bases). The CDR3 extends over 16 amino acids. Trimming cost V 4 bases and J 4 bases, with 17 bases left between them. Germline loops: CDR1 LNHDA, CDR2 SQIVND (reference sequence). The CDR3 DNA reads TGTGCCAGTAGTACAATTACTAGTTTTCCTTACAATGAGCAGTTCTTC. This codes for CASSTITSFPYNEQFF.

This chain links TRBV28 with TRBJ1-1, with 8 bases identical to TRBD1. CDR3 length equals 14 residues. Trimming at V came to 9 bases and at J to 0 bases, leaving 6 bases not matched to a gene. Germline V gene sequence: CDR1 MDHEN, CDR2 SYDVKM. CDR3: CASYRQGMNTEAFF. The CDR3 DNA sequence: TGTGCCAGTTACCGACAGGGGATGAACACTGAAGCTTTCTTT.

CDR3 sequence reads: CASSVEGQGTNYGYTF. In nucleotides, the CDR3 is TGCGCCAGCAGCGTTGAAGGCCAGGGAACTAACTATGGCTACACCTTC. The chain links TRBV5-1 to TRBJ1-2; D may be TRBD1 (5 bases). This CDR3 spans 16 amino acids. Germline V gene data show CDR1 as SGHRS and CDR2 as YFSETQ. Trimming left V 4 bases short and J 0 bases short, with 16 bases between.

The table lists this clone with a count of one. The rearrangement links TRBV9 to TRBJ1-2, with a weak D call TRBD1 (5 bases). Germline V lookup: CDR1 SGDLS, CDR2 YYNGEE. There are 16 residues in the CDR3. The V gene lost 0 bases and the J gene lost 2 bases, with 14 bases spanning the gap. CDR3 bases: TGTGCCAGCAGCGTAGGGGCCGGAGGGGACAACTATGGCTACACCTTC. Translated, it gives CASSVGAGGDNYGYTF.

The chain employs TRBV9 and TRBJ1-2, with D maybe TRBD1 (6 bases). This CDR3 spans 15 amino acids. The germline CDR1 and CDR2 sequences are SGDLS and YYNGEE. Trimming took 1 base from V and 4 from J, leaving 14 bases between them. CDR3 in amino acids: CASSVKAGESYGYTF. DNA for the CDR3: TGTGCCAGCAGCGTAAAGGCAGGGGAGAGCTATGGCTACACCTTC.

The chain recombines TRBV18 with TRBJ2-7; 7 nucleotides agree with TRBD2. This CDR3 region has 15 residues. The trim removed 3 bases at V and 2 bases at J, leaving 7 bases unmatched. The germline V gene has CDR1 KGHSH and CDR2 LQKENI. CDR3 nucleotides: TGTGCCAGCTCACCTTCAGAGAGCGGGACCTACGAGCAGTACTTC. It translates to CASSPSESGTYEQYF.

This clone has just one count. The chain carries TRBV11-2 and TRBJ1-4, with a tentative D call TRBD1 (6 bases). The CDR3 covers 16 residues. V was cut by 5 bases and J by 5 bases, with 18 bases left in between. The germline V gene encodes CDR1 SGHAT and CDR2 FQNNGV. The CDR3 sequence: CASSPQTPGGNEKLFF. The DNA of the CDR3 is TGTGCCAGCAGCCCCCAGACCCCGGGGGGCAATGAAAAACTGTTTTTT.

The chain couples TRBV27 to TRBJ1-1, with D possibly TRBD1 on 6 matching bases. The CDR3 has 14 residues. Between the trimmed V and J ends, which lost 8 bases and 4 bases, there was a span of 17 bases. Germline CDR1 is MNHEY and CDR2 is SMNVEV (reference sequence). The CDR3 DNA follows: TGTGCCAGCGGGACACGGGGGGCGAGCACTGAAGCTTTCTTT. This encodes CASGTRGASTEAFF.

The chain has TRBV12-3 or TRBV12-4 and TRBJ1-4; D gene unclear. V was shortened by 10 bases and J by 7 bases, with 4 bases between the two germline ends. The CDR3 spans 9 residues. CDR3 coding DNA: TGTGCCAACATTGAAAAACTGTTTTTT. As protein: CANIEKLFF.

This sequence joins TRBV11-3 and TRBJ2-1; 11 bases are shared with TRBD2. Per the germline V gene, CDR1 is SGHNT and CDR2 is YENEEA. CDR3 size: 16 residues. V trimming: 4 bases; J trimming: 7 bases; junction bases outside the gene matches: 9. The CDR3, as DNA: TGTGCCAGCAGCTCGGCCCTAGCGGGGGGTCAGAATGAGCAGTTCTTC. Its translation is CASSSALAGGQNEQFF.

The rearrangement uses TRBV11-3 and TRBJ2-7; 8 bases are a match to TRBD2. The germline CDR1 and CDR2 sequences are SGHNT and YENEEA. Germline trimming cut 6 bases from V and 0 bases from J; bases unmatched to any gene: 7. This CDR3 comprises 15 residues. CDR3 coding DNA: TGTGCCAGCAGGCCCGGGGGGGCTAGCTCCTACGAGCAGTACTTC. The encoded protein is CASRPGGASSYEQYF.

This chain joins TRBV15 and TRBJ1-5; maybe TRBD1 (6 bases). Trimming removed 5 bases from V and 4 bases from J, with 12 bases in between. The CDR3 covers 14 residues. CDR1 is LNHNV and CDR2 is YYDKDF in the germline V gene (reference sequence). This CDR3 reads CATSFGQGNQPQHF. CDR3 coding DNA: TGTGCCACCAGCTTTGGGCAGGGGAATCAGCCCCAGCATTTT.

The chain has TRBV29-1 and TRBJ2-1; 13 bases line up with TRBD2. Germline V gene data show CDR1 as SQVTM and CDR2 as ANQGSEA. V was pared by 3 bases and J by 9 bases, with 11 bases of the junction left unmatched. This CDR3 comprises 16 residues. Written as DNA, the CDR3 is TGCAGCGTTGACTCTGGGACTAGCGGGATACAAGGTGAGCAGTTCTTC. This gives the protein CSVDSGTSGIQGEQFF.

The chain links TRBV5-1 to TRBJ1-1; D is ambiguous. This CDR3 has 15 residues. The germline gives CDR1 SGHRS, CDR2 YFSETQ. V lost 0 bases, J lost 1 base, and 10 bases lay in between. CDR3: CASSLGNSPNTEAFF. In nucleotides, the CDR3 is TGCGCCAGCAGCTTGGGGAACAGTCCGAACACTGAAGCTTTCTTT.

The chain uses TRBV5-1 and TRBJ2-6, with no clear D. From germline, CDR1 is SGHRS and CDR2 YFSETQ. CDR3 length equals 18 residues. Trimming left V 0 bases short and J 4 bases short, with 17 bases between. CDR3: CASSLARDTRSGANVLTF. The CDR3 nucleotides are TGCGCCAGCAGCTTGGCCCGTGACACTCGCTCGGGGGCCAACGTCCTGACTTTC.